This entry concerns a single TCR beta chain. Antigen specificity is unknown. The data are from a study of blood T cells in healthy people across ages. Overall study: T cells yielded about one barcoded beta molecule per two cells through template switching.

General study points: Age brought a roughly linear fall in TCR beta diversity measured per million T cells.

Germline V gene lookup returns CDR1 SNHLY and CDR2 FYNNEI. Trimming took 7 bases from V and 3 from J, leaving 12 bases between them. CDR3 size: 13 residues. Next came a second PCR, run for about 6 to 12 cycles, which used a sample-barcoded 5' primer along with a J-beta primer mix. Every cDNA was tagged by a template-switch adaptor with 12 random nucleotides. From the 5' RACE reads, TCRdb called clonotypes with MiXCR, one entry per CDR3 protein. The sample holds some 920,000 distinct CDR3 sequences; just over 50% are singletons and the top ten take around 21%. The sequenced sample was blood. The source of this sequence is a woman aged 55 to 70 in good health. The gene calls are TRBV2 and TRBJ1-1; D is undetermined. The CDR3 loop is CASTAVRHTEAFF. CDR3 DNA: TGTGCCAGCACCGCAGTTAGACACACTGAAGCTTTCTTT.